The 27 T cell receptor beta chains reported below all come from one sample, sequenced in a study of blood T cell repertoires in COVID-19. The data were produced by immunoSEQ multiplex PCR, yet TCRdb's version contains in-frame clones alone and is incomplete. The sample has 340,000 or so clones; about 86% are singletons. Sequences were obtained from PBMCs or T cells enriched from blood (not recorded which). The receptors come from a woman aged 40 to 50 with acute COVID-19.

The rearrangement joins TRBV10-3 to TRBJ2-5; 7 bases are shared with TRBD2. The CDR3 is made up of 13 amino acids. The V and J ends lost 3 bases and 5 bases, in that order; junction bases with no gene match: 3. The germline gives CDR1 ENHRY, CDR2 SYGVKD. The CDR3 here is CAISDRGGETQYF. The CDR3 DNA reads as TGTGCCATCAGTGATCGGGGAGGGGAGACCCAGTACTTC.

The rearrangement uses TRBV6-5 and TRBJ2-7, with 7 bases identical to TRBD1. This CDR3 spans 15 amino acids. Germline V gives CDR1 MNHEY, CDR2 SVGAGI. Trimming took 0 bases from V and 3 from J; bases not matched to a gene: 5. The CDR3 DNA reads TGTGCCAGCAGTTACTCAGGCCGGGACAGCTACGAGCAGTACTTC. This translates into CASSYSGRDSYEQYF.

V usage is TRBV28 and J usage is TRBJ1-5, with TRBD1 as a possible D gene (5 bases). This CDR3 comprises 16 residues. Germline V gene data show CDR1 as MDHEN and CDR2 as SYDVKM. Trimming left V 5 bases short and J 6 bases short, with 20 bases between. The CDR3 loop is CASSPYLKQVGQPQHF. The CDR3 DNA reads as TGTGCCAGCAGTCCTTACCTTAAACAGGTCGGTCAGCCCCAGCATTTT.

V and J are TRBV5-1 and TRBJ2-1, with D maybe TRBD1 (6 bases). CDR1 and CDR2 from the germline V gene are SGHRS and YFSETQ. V was shortened by 1 base and J by 0 bases, with 8 bases between the two germline ends. The CDR3 runs to 15 residues. The CDR3 DNA sequence: TGCGCCAGCAGCTTGACAGGGCTCTCCTACAATGAGCAGTTCTTC. Translated, it gives CASSLTGLSYNEQFF.

This clone was counted a few times. The rearrangement links TRBV7-2 to TRBJ1-1; D is unclear. Germline-derived CDR1 and CDR2 are SGHTA and FQGNSA. The CDR3 is 14 amino acids. Trimming took 5 bases from V and 1 from J, leaving 11 bases between them. For the CDR3, the DNA is TGTGCCAGCAGCCTAATCCAAGCGAACACTGAAGCTTTCTTT. This translates into CASSLIQANTEAFF. Combining the CDR3 with reference TRBV7-2 and TRBJ1-1 gives the whole variable domain GAGVSQSPSNKVTEKGKDVELRCDPISGHTALYWYRQSLGQGLEFLIYFQGNSAPDKSGLPSDRFSAERTGGSVSTLTIQRTQQEDSAVYLCASSLIQANTEAFFGQGTRLTVV.

The gene calls are TRBV27 and TRBJ1-5; no definite D call. Germline V gene data show CDR1 as MNHEY and CDR2 as SMNVEV (reference sequence). Trimming removed 3 bases from V and 3 bases from J, with 12 bases in between. CDR3 length equals 15 residues. The CDR3: CASSFGGPFNQPQHF. The DNA for the CDR3 is TGTGCCAGCAGTTTTGGAGGGCCCTTCAATCAGCCCCAGCATTTT.

The gene calls are TRBV11-2 and TRBJ1-5; D is unclear. Germline-derived CDR1 and CDR2 are SGHAT and FQNNGV. CDR3 length: 13 amino acids. Trimming shortened V by 0 bases and J by 6 bases, and 6 bases separated the two germline ends. CDR3 nucleotide sequence: TGTGCCAGCAGCTTAGACCACGGTCAGCCCCAGCATTTT. The encoded protein is CASSLDHGQPQHF.

Here the CDR3 DNA reads TGTGCCAGCAGCACTACCCACCCGAACACTGAAGCTTTCTTT. It translates to CASSTTHPNTEAFF. The chain joins TRBV11-2 to TRBJ1-1; D not certain. V was pared by 5 bases and J by 1 base, with 11 bases between. From germline, CDR1 is SGHAT and CDR2 FQNNGV. The CDR3 totals 14 residues.

This chain connects TRBV12-3 or TRBV12-4 to TRBJ1-1; TRBD1 might be the D (5 bases). The CDR3 has 13 amino acids. V was cut by 6 bases and J by 4 bases, with 12 bases left in between. CDR3 sequence: CASRQVFLTEAFF. In nucleotides, the CDR3 is TGTGCCAGCAGACAGGTGTTTCTCACTGAAGCTTTCTTT.

This clone appeared a single time. This rearrangement joins TRBV6-1 to TRBJ2-7, with D maybe TRBD1 (5 bases). V dropped 2 bases and J dropped 6 bases, with 17 bases sitting between them. This CDR3 region has 15 residues. Germline CDR1 MNHNS, CDR2 SASEGT. DNA of the CDR3: TGTGCCAGCAGTGAAACCCCGACCCAGGGTTTCGAGCAGTACTTC. It encodes CASSETPTQGFEQYF.

This chain uses TRBV10-3 with TRBJ1-5; D possibly corresponds to TRBD1 (6 bases). The V and J ends lost 2 bases and 1 base respectively, with 9 bases between them. Looked up from germline, CDR1 is ENHRY and CDR2 is SYGVKD. The CDR3 sequence is 15 residues long. The CDR3 coding sequence is TGTGCCATCAGTGAGGGCAGGGGAAGCAATCAGCCCCAGCATTTT. Translating gives CAISEGRGSNQPQHF.

The V gene is TRBV19, the J gene TRBJ2-1, with 8 bases aligning to TRBD2. Per germline, CDR1 LNHDA and CDR2 SQIVND (reference sequence). V lost 1 base to trimming and J lost 0 bases; unmatched junction nucleotides: 5. This CDR3 spans 17 amino acids. Here the CDR3 reads CASSIAASGYSYNEQFF. The CDR3 DNA sequence: TGTGCCAGTAGTATAGCCGCTAGCGGGTACTCCTACAATGAGCAGTTCTTC. Complete variable domain (other parts from reference TRBV19 and TRBJ2-1): DGGITQSPKYLFRKEGQNVTLSCEQNLNHDAMYWYRQDPGQGLRLIYYSQIVNDFQKGDIAEGYSVSREKKESFPLTVTSAQKNPTAFYLCASSIAASGYSYNEQFFGPGTRLTVL.

The chain links TRBV6-6 to TRBJ1-2; 7 nucleotides agree with TRBD1. Per the germline V gene, CDR1 is MNHNY and CDR2 is SVGAGI (reference sequence). Unmatched junction bases numbered 3, after V lost 0 bases and J lost 5 bases. CDR3 length: 14 amino acids. Written as DNA, the CDR3 is TGTGCCAGCAGTTACTCGGACAGGAGTTATGGCTACACCTTC. Protein product: CASSYSDRSYGYTF.

This chain links TRBV7-6 with TRBJ2-2; TRBD2 matches at 7 bases. CDR1 is SGHVS and CDR2 is FNYEAQ in the germline V gene. This CDR3 has 18 residues. Losses at the gene ends were 6 bases for V and 4 bases for J; bases not matched to a gene: 17. CDR3 residues: CASRPIALGKRGTGELFF. In nucleotides, the CDR3 is TGTGCCAGCAGACCTATAGCTCTTGGGAAGCGGGGCACCGGGGAGCTGTTTTTT.

The rearrangement joins TRBV29-1 to TRBJ1-2; D gene uncertain. Germline CDR1 and CDR2: SQVTM and ANQGSEA. There are 13 residues in the CDR3. Deletions cut 4 bases from V and 4 bases from J, with 13 bases between. CDR3 in DNA: TGCAGCGTTGGACTGAGAACTACCTATGGCTACACCTTC. Translation gives CSVGLRTTYGYTF.

The chain couples TRBV4-3 to TRBJ1-6, with TRBD1 as a possible D gene (5 bases). CDR1 is LGHNA, CDR2 YSLEER, per germline. The ends were cut back, 0 bases at V and 8 bases at J, with 11 bases in the middle. The CDR3 is 15 residues long. The CDR3 protein is CASSQDWGGDSPLHF. The CDR3 bases are TGCGCCAGCAGCCAAGATTGGGGAGGGGATTCACCCCTCCACTTT.

This sequence joins TRBV28 and TRBJ1-4; a possible D gene is TRBD1 (5 bases). CDR1 and CDR2 from the germline V gene are MDHEN and SYDVKM. The CDR3 contains 14 residues. V lost 6 bases to trimming and J lost 10 bases, with 18 bases between them. CDR3 region: CASSVTQGGGKLFF. The CDR3 nucleotides are TGTGCCAGCAGCGTAACCCAGGGAGGTGGAAAACTGTTTTTT.

Points on this clone: This likely comes from a read error, as the CDR3 has no conserved phenylalanine or tryptophan at its end. Because the CDR3's place on the DNA is in doubt, the DNA is left out and the CDR3 is given as listed by TCRdb. The chain carries TRBV20-1 and TRBJ2-7; no check of the table's D call, TRBD2, against the DNA was made. Germline values: CDR1 DFQATT, CDR2 SNEGSKA (reference sequence). The CDR3 has 11 residues if both end residues are counted. The CDR3 region is CSARGGDTTSL.

This rearrangement joins TRBV18 to TRBJ2-7; TRBD1 is a possible D gene (5 bases). Germline CDR1 is KGHSH and CDR2 is LQKENI. This CDR3 has 17 residues. Trimming took 2 bases from V and 0 from J, leaving 17 bases between them. This CDR3 reads CASSPTDFMTASYEQYF. The CDR3 DNA sequence: TGTGCCAGCTCACCAACTGACTTCATGACAGCCTCCTACGAGCAGTACTTC.

The chain recombines TRBV7-2 with TRBJ2-7, with TRBD2 identical over 12 bases. V lost 5 bases, J lost 4 bases, and 6 bases stayed unmatched. This CDR3 region has 15 residues. CDR1 is SGHTA, CDR2 FQGNSA, per germline. The CDR3 coding sequence is TGTGCCAGCAGCATAAAGGGGACTAGCGGGTACGAGCAGTACTTC. Its translation is CASSIKGTSGYEQYF.

V and J are TRBV19 and TRBJ1-2, with D possibly TRBD1 on 6 matching bases. V was clipped by 5 bases and J by 5 bases, with 12 bases between them. Per germline, CDR1 LNHDA and CDR2 SQIVND (reference sequence). CDR3 size: 13 residues. CDR3: CASSYREGYGYTF. CDR3 nucleotide sequence: TGTGCCAGTAGTTACAGGGAAGGGTATGGCTACACCTTC. Filled out from reference TRBV19 and TRBJ1-2, the complete variable domain reads DGGITQSPKYLFRKEGQNVTLSCEQNLNHDAMYWYRQDPGQGLRLIYYSQIVNDFQKGDIAEGYSVSREKKESFPLTVTSAQKNPTAFYLCASSYREGYGYTFGSGTRLTVV.

This sequence joins TRBV13 and TRBJ2-1; 13 nucleotides line up with TRBD2. The V gene's germline CDR1 is PRHDT and CDR2 FYEKMQ (reference sequence). The CDR3 runs to 21 residues. V shed 5 bases, J shed 0 bases, and the junction held 16 bases outside the gene matches. CDR3 region: CASSRTWTSGRGWASYNEQFF. The CDR3 nucleotides are TGTGCCAGCAGCCGCACCTGGACTAGCGGGAGAGGATGGGCCTCCTACAATGAGCAGTTCTTC.

This sequence joins TRBV5-1 and TRBJ2-5; D gene ambiguous. Germline V CDR1 and CDR2: SGHRS, YFSETQ. The CDR3 covers 17 residues. The V gene lost 6 bases and the J gene lost 2 bases, with 23 bases spanning the gap. CDR3: CASKLHPSWMIQETQYF. The CDR3 DNA reads TGCGCCAGCAAACTACACCCGAGTTGGATGATACAAGAGACCCAGTACTTC. The complete variable domain, with remaining parts taken from reference TRBV5-1 and TRBJ2-5, reads KAGVTQTPRYLIKTRGQQVTLSCSPISGHRSVSWYQQTPGQGLQFLFEYFSETQRNKGNFPGRFSGRQFSNSRSEMNVSTLELGDSALYLCASKLHPSWMIQETQYFGPGTRLLVL.

This clone was detected only a few times. J is TRBJ1-5 and V is TRBV18; TRBD1 is a possible D gene (6 bases). CDR3 length equals 16 residues. Germline assignment: CDR1 KGHSH and CDR2 LQKENI. Trimming cost V 3 bases and J 4 bases, with 16 bases left between them. CDR3 sequence: CASSPQGTISNQPQHF. DNA for the CDR3: TGTGCCAGCTCACCCCAAGGGACAATTAGTAATCAGCCCCAGCATTTT.

The V call is TRBV19, the J call TRBJ1-2; 7 nucleotides line up with TRBD1. CDR3 size: 13 residues. Germline trimming cut 7 bases from V and 2 bases from J; bases unmatched to any gene: 4. Germline V gives CDR1 LNHDA, CDR2 SQIVND (reference sequence). The CDR3 coding sequence is TGTGCCAGTAACCCGGGACAGAACTATGGCTACACCTTC. Amino acid sequence: CASNPGQNYGYTF.

This chain uses TRBV11-3 with TRBJ2-2; tentative D call: TRBD2 (6 bases). The CDR3 covers 14 residues. CDR1 and CDR2 from the germline V gene are SGHNT and YENEEA. Trimming stripped 5 bases from V and 1 base from J, with 8 bases between. CDR3 protein: CASSRDWNTGELFF. Written as DNA, the CDR3 is TGTGCCAGCAGCCGGGACTGGAACACCGGGGAGCTGTTTTTT.

This clone was detected once. The chain recombines TRBV19 with TRBJ2-2; 8 nucleotides align to TRBD2. The CDR3 has 14 residues. Germline V gene data show CDR1 as LNHDA and CDR2 as SQIVND (reference sequence). V shed 8 bases and J 6 bases; nucleotides not matched to a gene: 8. The CDR3 sequence: CASHREGWAGELFF. The CDR3 DNA reads as TGTGCCAGTCACCGGGAGGGATGGGCCGGGGAGCTGTTTTTT.